The subject of this entry is one T cell receptor beta chain. Exposed participants came across a COVID-19 case within 2 weeks before study entry. Looked up from germline, CDR1 is MGHRA and CDR2 is YSYEKL. The CDR3 is made up of 15 amino acids. The V end was cut by 3 bases, the J end by 8 bases, with 16 bases between. Original handling: Reference gene primer amplification gave nucleated cell count estimates. This table comes from immunoSEQ multiplex PCR, and its TCRdb copy is limited to in-frame clones, with some not included. The V and J calls and clone size are taken from that table; D and trimming were inferred from the DNA. This table holds over 200,000 clones, 90% found once. The data were taken from a study of blood T cell repertoires in COVID-19.

This sequence was found in a man aged 30-40 years who had been exposed to COVID-19. The chain links TRBV4-1 to TRBJ1-4; D possibly corresponds to TRBD1 (5 bases). What was sequenced was PBMCs or T cells enriched from blood (not recorded which). The CDR3 nucleotides are TGCGCCAGCAGCCATCTGACAGCCCCTGGAGAAAAACTGTTTTTT. This sequence encodes CASSHLTAPGEKLFF.